A selection of T cell receptor beta chains follows, all from one sample in a study of cytomegalovirus exposure and HLA in healthy donors. Clones were sequenced by immunoSEQ multiplex PCR, and TCRdb holds only the in-frame ones, with some missing. The sample includes fewer than 60,000 clones, about 80% seen only once; the top ten take approximately 3.3%. Sequencing was carried out using PBMCs. These receptors originate from a woman aged 40 to 50 in good health and CMV-seropositive. The conserved cysteine and the conserved F or W are not part of the CDR3 here. Fields, in order: V gene, CDR3 protein.

>TRBV30
AWSLLGWEDYGYT
>TRBV7-9
ASSRHLGEGGAEAF
>TRBV27
ASSLQVFSEAF
>TRBV10-2
ASSGGSLYEQF
>TRBV2
ASSESRVSFVYGYT
>TRBV27
ASSSWGQGIGYGYT
>TRBV4-1
ASSFRTSGGYNGQF
>TRBV9
ASSVDWTGLNTIY
>TRBV23-1
ASSLEGQLDEKLF
>TRBV10-2
ASSEYAGGYT
>TRBV6-4
ARGAHPARYGYT
>TRBV5-1
ASTKPQQGNTEAF
>TRBV4-3
ASSELYTDTQY
>TRBV25-1
ASSGRGNDGELF
>TRBV18
ASSRAGTGPVNEQF
>TRBV6-1
ASSEAVRGADTQY
>TRBV2
ASSGLAGESTDTQY
>TRBV6-5
ASSYSNPGGRTEAF
>TRBV19
ASTDPGTHTGELF
>TRBV5-8
ASSWGQGPHLMNTEAF
>TRBV30
AWSRQGAASGNTIY
>TRBV6-1
ASSGGTGKDTIY
>TRBV29-1
SVVIPRRGNIQY
>TRBV7-3
ASSLAGGPVEQF
>TRBV25-1
ASSEYYTGELF
>TRBV6-5
ASGKLFNYGYT
>TRBV6-1
ASSLTGTSGNTIY
>TRBV4-1
ASSHRQGEQETQY
>TRBV6-4
ASSDRVDGREEQF
>TRBV6-5
ASSYRGGTEAF
>TRBV11-1
ASSQGGLGANVLT
>TRBV19
ASSLDRGFGEKLF
>TRBV7-2
ASSLRGGGADTQY
>TRBV7-9
ASRGWDSLYNEQF
>TRBV4-3
ASSQDWGQGTDTQY
>TRBV2
ASSEQAPDTEAF
>TRBV4-2
ASSQDTTSGNTQY
>TRBV2
ATQRAREAQH
>TRBV6-6
ASSYRRDSYEQY
>TRBV10-1
ASSEGGDTQY
>TRBV7-2
ASSERDRPLMGTEAF
>TRBV6-5
ASSYTGPRGGEKLF
>TRBV4-2
ASSGSGTSGGWDTQY
>TRBV5-1
ASSRGEGQETQY
>TRBV5-6
ASRHRATYQETQY
>TRBV29-1
SVDRTGGGAF
>TRBV10-3
AISELEQGDNEQF
>TRBV4-2
ASSQTDWPPSDTQY
>TRBV4-1
ASSQEGGGSQETQY
>TRBV2
ASSEALQGTDTQY
>TRBV4-1
ASSQVESEEKLF
>TRBV5-4
ASSRSGANYGYT